This TCR beta chain is drawn from a study of T cell repertoires in cytomegalovirus infection. Whole-study context: Carrying CMV and the relevant HLA type showed in public TCR beta signatures. General observations from the study: The cumulative frequency of public TCR beta families identified carriers of CMV plus the relevant HLA. Across the ex vivo response, the dominant clonotypes were HLA-C-restricted CMV-specific TCR beta clonotypes.

CDR1 and CDR2 from the germline V gene are MNHGY and SAAAGT. The CDR3 is 14 residues long. V shed 6 bases and J 5 bases; nucleotides not matched to a gene: 6. TCRdb itself ran the reads through MiXCR, one entry per CDR3 protein. This sample has about 70,000 distinct CDR3 sequences, with 20% found just once. Comment on this clonotype: Its antigen remains unknown.

This receptor was obtained from a human donor in good health (CMV status not recorded). Some clones in this sample may be carry-over from other donors' samples. The chain uses TRBV6-8 and TRBJ2-1, with 8 nucleotides matching TRBD1. The material sequenced was CD8+ T cells from cultured PBMCs, taken from culture after CMV antigen stimulation. The DNA of the CDR3 is TGTGCCAGCAGACAGGGGGTTCTGGACAATGAGCAGTTCTTC. It translates to CASRQGVLDNEQFF.